The rows below give T cell receptor beta chains drawn from one sample of a study of blood T cell repertoires in COVID-19. Assay used: immunoSEQ multiplex PCR; TCRdb lists only in-frame clones, some missing. The sample consists of 150,000 to 200,000 clones, around 86% of them appearing once. Sequencing was carried out using peripheral blood. These TCRs come from a man aged 40-50 years with active or convalescent COVID-19. CDR3s include the opening cysteine and the closing phenylalanine or tryptophan. Fields, in order: J gene, D gene, clone size, V gene, CDR3 protein, CDR3 DNA. D genes are given only for firm matches. Some rows have no size entry. The others give once, few or many, or a class for an expanded clone.

J gene: TRBJ1-3
D gene: NA
clone size: NA
V gene: TRBV28
CDR3 protein: CASSATLISGNTIYF
CDR3 DNA: TGTGCCAGCAGTGCCACCCTAATCTCTGGAAACACCATATATTTT

J gene: TRBJ1-5
D gene: NA
clone size: NA
V gene: TRBV2
CDR3 protein: CASSEALLAQPQHF
CDR3 DNA: TGTGCCAGCAGTGAAGCGCTTTTGGCACAGCCCCAGCATTTT

J gene: TRBJ2-1
D gene: TRBD2
clone size: NA
V gene: TRBV30
CDR3 protein: CAWSVGRTSGNYNEQFF
CDR3 DNA: TGTGCCTGGAGTGTAGGCCGAACTAGCGGGAATTACAATGAGCAGTTCTTC

J gene: TRBJ1-6
D gene: NA
clone size: NA
V gene: TRBV7-2
CDR3 protein: CASSFDRYNSPLHF
CDR3 DNA: TGTGCCAGCAGCTTCGACAGGTATAATTCACCCCTCCACTTT

J gene: TRBJ2-3
D gene: TRBD1
clone size: NA
V gene: TRBV6-4
CDR3 protein: CASSSGTGSTDTQYF
CDR3 DNA: TGTGCCAGCAGTTCCGGGACAGGGAGCACAGATACGCAGTATTTT

J gene: TRBJ1-6
D gene: NA
clone size: NA
V gene: TRBV3-1/TRBV3-2
CDR3 protein: CASSQGGTVGPLHF
CDR3 DNA: TGTGCCAGCAGCCAAGGTGGAACGGTCGGGCCCCTCCACTTT

J gene: TRBJ1-1
D gene: NA
clone size: NA
V gene: TRBV2
CDR3 protein: CASRDGGTEAFF
CDR3 DNA: TGTGCCAGCAGGGACGGGGGCACTGAAGCTTTCTTT

J gene: TRBJ2-5
D gene: NA
clone size: once
V gene: TRBV4-2
CDR3 protein: CASSLRGTASQETQYF
CDR3 DNA: TGTGCCAGCAGCCTCCGGGGGACAGCGAGCCAAGAGACCCAGTACTTC

J gene: TRBJ1-1
D gene: NA
clone size: NA
V gene: TRBV6-5
CDR3 protein: CASSNRDFGNTEAFF
CDR3 DNA: TGTGCCAGCAGTAATCGGGACTTCGGGAACACTGAAGCTTTCTTT

J gene: TRBJ1-3
D gene: NA
clone size: few
V gene: TRBV18
CDR3 protein: CASSWGRVNSGNTIYF
CDR3 DNA: TGTGCCAGCTCTTGGGGCAGAGTCAACTCTGGAAACACCATATATTTT

J gene: TRBJ2-2
D gene: TRBD1
clone size: NA
V gene: TRBV9
CDR3 protein: CASSVVDRWTGELFF
CDR3 DNA: TGTGCCAGCAGCGTAGTGGACAGGTGGACCGGGGAGCTGTTTTTT

J gene: TRBJ2-1
D gene: NA
clone size: NA
V gene: TRBV4-2
CDR3 protein: CASSQEGGDSYNEQFF
CDR3 DNA: TGTGCCAGCAGCCAAGAAGGGGGGGACTCCTACAATGAGCAGTTCTTC

J gene: TRBJ2-3
D gene: TRBD2
clone size: NA
V gene: TRBV3-1/TRBV3-2
CDR3 protein: CASGTSGTDTQYF
CDR3 DNA: TGTGCCAGCGGGACTAGCGGAACAGATACGCAGTATTTT

J gene: TRBJ2-7
D gene: NA
clone size: NA
V gene: TRBV25-1
CDR3 protein: CASSVAAEQYF
CDR3 DNA: TGTGCCAGCAGTGTCGCGGCGGAGCAGTACTTC

J gene: TRBJ2-5
D gene: TRBD2
clone size: NA
V gene: TRBV28
CDR3 protein: CASSSLGGIQETQYF
CDR3 DNA: TGTGCCAGCAGCTCTCTGGGGGGGATCCAAGAGACCCAGTACTTC

J gene: TRBJ2-3
D gene: TRBD2
clone size: NA
V gene: TRBV7-2
CDR3 protein: CASGKAGGHGDTQYF
CDR3 DNA: TGTGCCAGCGGAAAAGCGGGGGGGCATGGAGATACGCAGTATTTT

J gene: TRBJ2-5
D gene: NA
clone size: NA
V gene: TRBV4-2
CDR3 protein: CASSQGNSQETQYF
CDR3 DNA: TGTGCCAGCAGCCAAGGGAACAGTCAAGAGACCCAGTACTTC

J gene: TRBJ2-3
D gene: NA
clone size: NA
V gene: TRBV24-1
CDR3 protein: CAIEGTSADTQYF
CDR3 DNA: TGTGCCATCGAGGGCACATCGGCAGATACGCAGTATTTT

J gene: TRBJ2-1
D gene: TRBD1
clone size: NA
V gene: TRBV7-9
CDR3 protein: CASSPGQGFYNEQFF
CDR3 DNA: TGTGCCAGCAGCCCCGGACAGGGGTTCTACAATGAGCAGTTCTTC

J gene: TRBJ1-1
D gene: NA
clone size: NA
V gene: TRBV4-1
CDR3 protein: CASSQGLRDIHTEAFF
CDR3 DNA: TGCGCCAGCAGCCAAGGGTTGAGGGACATACACACTGAAGCTTTCTTT